This T cell receptor beta chain was recorded in a study of blood T cell repertoires in COVID-19. Study in general: Samples of COVID-19 (acute and convalescent) were obtained from the United States, Italy and Spain. PBMCs, B-cell-depleted T cells, or T cells were the source of the cDNA or gDNA that made up the material.

Trimming removed 3 bases from V and 7 bases from J; junction bases left unmatched: 9. Germline V gene lookup returns CDR1 DFQATT and CDR2 SNEGSKA (reference sequence). The CDR3 is 15 residues long. In the original analysis: Counts of nucleated cells, estimated from reference gene primer amplification, were obtained. Here immunoSEQ multiplex PCR was the method, and the copy in TCRdb shows in-frame clones only, minus some. Clone size and V and J calls were adopted from that table, with D and trimming inferred from the DNA. Of 220,000 or so clones listed, 80% to 85% are singletons. This clonotype was obtained from a woman older than 75 with COVID-19, enrolled during active disease. This sequence joins TRBV20-1 and TRBJ2-1; 10 bases are shared with TRBD2. The material sequenced was peripheral blood. The CDR3 DNA reads TGCAGTGCTAGTGGGTCGGCTAGCGGGGGAAATGAGCAGTTCTTC. Translating gives CSASGSASGGNEQFF.